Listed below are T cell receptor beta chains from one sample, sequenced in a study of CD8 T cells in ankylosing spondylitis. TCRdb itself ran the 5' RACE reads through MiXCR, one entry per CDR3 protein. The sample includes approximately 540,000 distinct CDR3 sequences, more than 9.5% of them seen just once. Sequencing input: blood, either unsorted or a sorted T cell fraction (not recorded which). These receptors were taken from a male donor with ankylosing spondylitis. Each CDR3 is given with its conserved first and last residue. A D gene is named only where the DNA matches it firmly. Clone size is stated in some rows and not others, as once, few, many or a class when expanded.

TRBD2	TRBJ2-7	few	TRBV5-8	CASSWASGIYEQYF	TGTGCCAGCAGCTGGGCTAGCGGGATCTACGAGCAGTACTTC
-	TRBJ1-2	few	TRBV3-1	CASSQPGKWGYTF	TGTGCCAGCAGCCAACCGGGAAAGTGGGGCTACACCTTC
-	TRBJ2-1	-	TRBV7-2	CASSIPGLNEQFF	TGTGCCAGCAGCATACCTGGACTGAACGAGCAGTTCTTC
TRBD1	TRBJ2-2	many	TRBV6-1	CASRGQMNTGELFF	TGTGCCAGTAGGGGACAGATGAACACCGGGGAGCTGTTTTTT
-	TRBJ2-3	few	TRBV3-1	CASSLTWDLTDTQYF	TGTGCCAGCAGCCTGACATGGGACTTAACAGATACGCAGTATTTT
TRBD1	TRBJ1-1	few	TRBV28	CASSPSAKGAMTEAFF	TGTGCCAGCAGCCCATCAGCGAAGGGGGCGATGACTGAAGCTTTCTTT
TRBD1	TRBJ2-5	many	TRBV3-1	CASSSWTGESEETQYF	TGTGCCAGCAGCTCCTGGACAGGGGAGAGCGAGGAGACCCAGTACTTC
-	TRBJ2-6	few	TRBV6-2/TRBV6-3	CASSLRKPPRESGANVLTF	TGTGCCAGCAGCCTGAGAAAGCCCCCCAGGGAATCTGGGGCCAACGTCCTGACTTTC
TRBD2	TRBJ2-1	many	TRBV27	CASSPGTSGGNEQFF	TGTGCCAGCAGTCCCGGGACTAGCGGGGGGAATGAGCAGTTCTTC
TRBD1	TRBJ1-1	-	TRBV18	CASLRGTGGYTEAFF	TGTGCCAGCTTAAGAGGAACAGGGGGATACACTGAAGCTTTCTTT
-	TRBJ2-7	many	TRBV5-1	CASSLGPHEQYF	TGCGCCAGCAGCTTGGGCCCCCACGAGCAGTACTTC
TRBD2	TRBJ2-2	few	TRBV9	CASSALAGLNTGELFF	TGTGCCAGCAGCGCTCTAGCGGGGCTGAACACCGGGGAGCTGTTTTTT
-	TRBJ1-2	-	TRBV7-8	CASSLVQAGYTF	TGTGCCAGCAGCTTAGTCCAGGCCGGCTACACCTTC
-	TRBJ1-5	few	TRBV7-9	CASSEIQGNQPQHF	TGTGCCAGCAGCGAAATACAGGGTAATCAGCCCCAGCATTTT
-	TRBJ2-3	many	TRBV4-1	CASSPWDGDTQYF	TGCGCCAGCAGCCCCTGGGACGGGGATACGCAGTATTTT
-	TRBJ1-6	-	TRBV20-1	CSARAGPGSSPLHF	TGCAGTGCTAGAGCCGGGCCTGGGAGTTCACCCCTCCACTTT
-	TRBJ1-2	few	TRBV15	CATSRAPRYGYTF	TGTGCCACCAGCAGAGCACCACGCTATGGCTACACCTTC
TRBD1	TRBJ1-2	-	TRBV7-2	CASSPRWQGANYGYTF	TGTGCCAGCAGCCCCCGGTGGCAGGGGGCCAACTATGGCTACACCTTC
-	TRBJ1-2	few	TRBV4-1	CASSQDGRVGYTF	TGCGCCAGCAGCCAAGACGGTAGGGTTGGCTACACCTTC
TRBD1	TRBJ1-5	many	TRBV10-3	CAISQAGGEWNQPQHF	TGTGCCATCAGCCAGGCAGGGGGCGAGTGGAATCAGCCCCAGCATTTT
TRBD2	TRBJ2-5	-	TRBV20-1	CSATRPGLAEQETQYF	TGCAGTGCCACCCGTCCGGGACTAGCGGAACAAGAGACCCAGTACTTC
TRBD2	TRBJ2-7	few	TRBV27	CASSWLAGGNEQYF	TGTGCCAGCAGTTGGCTAGCGGGAGGCAACGAGCAGTACTTC
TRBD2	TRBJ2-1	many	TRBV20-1	CSEGLAGGNEQFF	TGCAGCGAGGGACTAGCGGGGGGCAATGAGCAGTTCTTC
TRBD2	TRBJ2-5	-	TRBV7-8	CASSISGNVMETQYF	TGTGCCAGCAGCATAAGCGGGAATGTGATGGAGACCCAGTACTTC